Given below is one T cell receptor beta chain in context. The antigen is unknown. The junction and the germline gene differ at one end; a read error may be behind it. Drawing of peripheral blood yielded about 10 milliliters from each donor. Primed by a sample-barcoded 5' primer and a J-beta primer mix, a second PCR proceeded for about 7 to 12 cycles. Each TCR beta cDNA got a 12-nucleotide random molecular identifier. MiXCR was run by TCRdb on the 5' RACE reads, yielding one entry per CDR3 protein. Among 800,000 to 1,000,000 distinct CDR3 sequences listed, under 50% were seen once. This sample is drawn from a study of blood T cells in healthy people across ages. Overall study results and limits: PBMCs left unsorted prevented a conclusive naive versus antigen-experienced comparison. Donors of long life had a larger count of naive CD4+ cells and greater diversity than aged donors.

The CDR3 loop spans 15 amino acids. Germline V gives CDR1 ENHRY, CDR2 SYGVKD. The sample was blood. The chain employs TRBV10-3 and TRBJ1-1, with 9 nucleotides matching TRBD1. This clonotype originated in a man aged 30 to 39 in good health. The CDR3 bases are TGTGCCATCAGTGGGACAGGGGCAAAGAACACCGAAGCTTTCTTT. It translates to CAISGTGAKNTEAFF.